Presented here are 19 T cell receptor beta chains from one specimen sequenced in a study of T-cell reconstitution after alpha-beta-depleted transplantation in children. A TCRbeta library incorporating unique molecular identifiers was prepared. MiXCR was run by TCRdb on the PCR reads, yielding one entry per CDR3 protein. The sample has approximately 500,000 distinct CDR3 sequences, 10% seen once; the top ten hold just over 2%. The sequences come from PBMCs, collected before TCRalphabeta/CD19-depleted stem cell transplant. The receptors originated from a child aged 2 to 9 with inherited bone marrow failure, due to receive a stem cell transplant.

In DNA form, the CDR3 reads TGTGCCAGCAGTTATCAGCGGGGACTCCGAGCGGAGACCCAGTACTTC. Its protein is CASSYQRGLRAETQYF. The gene calls are TRBV12-3 or TRBV12-4 and TRBJ2-5; 7 nucleotides align to TRBD2. Germline trimming cut 4 bases from V and 5 bases from J; bases unmatched to any gene: 13. The CDR3 consists of 16 residues.

A word on this clonotype: This clone may be a read error of a much larger clone one base away. The chain has TRBV29-1 and TRBJ1-2, with a tentative D call TRBD1 (5 bases). Germline-derived CDR1 and CDR2 are SQVTM and ANQGSEA. This CDR3 comprises 14 residues. Between the trimmed V and J ends, which lost 4 bases and 4 bases, there was a span of 16 bases. In DNA, the CDR3 is TGCAGCGTTGGGCTGACAGAGAGGGGCTATGGCTACACCTTC. This sequence encodes CSVGLTERGYGYTF.

In this sample, this clonotype turned up a few times. The chain has TRBV29-1 and TRBJ2-7, with 8 bases aligning to TRBD1. The V gene end was trimmed by 6 bases and the J gene end by 2 bases; junction bases not matched to a gene: 9. The CDR3 runs 14 residues. Germline CDR1 and CDR2: SQVTM and ANQGSEA. CDR3 sequence reads: CSVETGDLPYEQYF. The CDR3 DNA follows: TGCAGCGTCGAGACAGGGGACCTTCCCTACGAGCAGTACTTC.

This clonotype was observed many times. The chain links TRBV10-3 to TRBJ2-7; D remains ambiguous. Trimming stripped 10 bases from V and 0 bases from J, with 13 bases between. The CDR3 has 13 residues. Looked up from germline, CDR1 is ENHRY and CDR2 is SYGVKD. For the CDR3, the DNA is TGTGCCAGTCGAAGCCTAAACTCCTACGAGCAGTACTTC. Translation: CASRSLNSYEQYF.

Turning to this clonotype: This may arise from a read error, as a much more abundant clone is one base away. Because the CDR3 is missing its conserved closing phenylalanine or tryptophan, this is likely a read error. This rearrangement joins TRBV4-3 to TRBJ2-2; 13 positions agree with TRBD2. Germline V CDR1 and CDR2: LGHNA, YSLEER. V was clipped by 1 base and J by 4 bases; unmatched bases: 0. The CDR3 is 16 residues long. The CDR3 sequence: CASSQGTSGSTGELFS. The CDR3 DNA reads as TGCGCCAGCAGCCAAGGGACTAGCGGGAGCACCGGGGAGCTGTTTTCT.

The V gene is TRBV20-1, the J gene TRBJ2-7; D is unresolved. The CDR3 is made up of 14 amino acids. Germline V CDR1 and CDR2: DFQATT, SNEGSKA (reference sequence). Trimming cost V 3 bases and J 3 bases, with 15 bases left between them. Here the CDR3 DNA reads TGCAGTGCTAGTCAGGACGGGTGGAGCTACGAGCAGTACTTC. Translating it yields CSASQDGWSYEQYF.

This clonotype was seen repeatedly, ten times or more. The genes are TRBV18 and TRBJ2-1, with D perhaps matching TRBD2 (6 bases). The CDR3 has 14 amino acids. V was clipped by 6 bases and J by 0 bases, with 9 bases between them. Germline CDR1 KGHSH, CDR2 LQKENI. CDR3 protein: CASSIAVSYNEQFF. CDR3 nucleotides: TGTGCCAGCTCCATAGCGGTCTCCTACAATGAGCAGTTCTTC.

This clonotype was seen at least ten times. The chain recombines TRBV7-2 with TRBJ2-2; D tentatively fits TRBD1 or TRBD2 (5 bases each). Deletions cut 0 bases from V and 6 bases from J, with 26 bases between. The germline V gene has CDR1 SGHTA and CDR2 FQGNSA. This CDR3 has 20 amino acids. DNA of the CDR3: TGTGCCAGCAGCTTAGCGCCATATCGCAGGGACCCCTCGGATGCCGGGGAGCTGTTTTTT. Residues: CASSLAPYRRDPSDAGELFF. Together with reference TRBV7-2 and TRBJ2-2, the CDR3 gives the full variable domain: GAGVSQSPSNKVTEKGKDVELRCDPISGHTALYWYRQSLGQGLEFLIYFQGNSAPDKSGLPSDRFSAERTGGSVSTLTIQRTQQEDSAVYLCASSLAPYRRDPSDAGELFFGEGSRLTVL.

This clonotype was recorded only once. One base away lies a much larger clone, so this may be a sequencing read error. This sequence joins TRBV7-9 and TRBJ2-2; 7 bases match TRBD2. The CDR3 has 15 amino acids. CDR1 is SEHNR and CDR2 is FQNEAQ in the germline V gene (reference sequence). CDR3 nucleotides: TGTGTCAGCAGCGGGGCGATACTCAACACCGGGGAGCTGTTTTTT. This translates into CVSSGAILNTGELFF.

This chain joins TRBV7-9 and TRBJ2-7, with a weak D call TRBD2 (5 bases). Germline V gene lookup returns CDR1 SEHNR and CDR2 FQNEAQ (reference sequence). V lost 6 bases and J lost 5, with 11 bases in between. There are 12 residues in the CDR3. CDR3 bases: TGTGCCAGCAGTTCGGACTCTAACGAGCAGTACTTC. Residues: CASSSDSNEQYF.

This clonotype has just a few counts. The gene calls are TRBV27 and TRBJ2-1; 9 bases map to TRBD2. Germline V gives CDR1 MNHEY, CDR2 SMNVEV (reference sequence). The CDR3 contains 15 residues. V gave up 8 bases and J gave up 4 bases; unmatched junction bases: 9. CDR3 in DNA: TGTGCCAGCCGAAGAGCGGGAGGACCGTACAATGAGCAGTTCTTC. Residues: CASRRAGGPYNEQFF.

This clonotype was picked up many times. This chain joins TRBV29-1 and TRBJ1-1, with TRBD1 matching over 9 bases. V was clipped by 7 bases and J by 1 base; unmatched bases: 1. From germline, CDR1 is SQVTM and CDR2 ANQGSEA. The CDR3 covers 12 residues. The CDR3 protein is CSGGQGNTEAFF. Here the CDR3 DNA reads TGCAGCGGGGGACAGGGGAACACTGAAGCTTTCTTT.

This clonotype appeared a few times. The rearrangement uses TRBV6-5 and TRBJ1-5; 11 bases line up with TRBD1. The CDR3 consists of 16 residues. The germline V gene has CDR1 MNHEY and CDR2 SVGAGI. With 4 bases clipped from V and 3 bases from J, the junction kept 5 bases outside the gene matches. This CDR3 is CASSFPGQGVNQPQHF. Here the CDR3 DNA reads TGTGCCAGCAGTTTTCCGGGACAGGGGGTCAATCAGCCCCAGCATTTT.

This clonotype was observed many times. This chain joins TRBV12-3 or TRBV12-4 and TRBJ2-1, with D possibly TRBD1 on 6 matching bases. This CDR3 is 13 amino acids long. Between the trimmed V and J ends, which lost 3 bases and 12 bases, there was a span of 15 bases. CDR3 DNA sequence: TGTGCCAGCAGTTTCGGTTCCCGACAGGTGCAGTTCTTC. This gives the protein CASSFGSRQVQFF.

This clonotype was seen many times. The chain employs TRBV5-1 and TRBJ2-1; D not resolved. The germline V gene encodes CDR1 SGHRS and CDR2 YFSETQ. This CDR3 spans 15 amino acids. The V gene lost 4 bases and the J gene lost 5 bases, with 16 bases spanning the gap. DNA for the CDR3: TGCGCCAGCAGCCCGGACGTGAGTCCCGACAATGAGCAGTTCTTC. Protein product: CASSPDVSPDNEQFF.

The table lists this clonotype with many counts. The V gene is TRBV29-1, the J gene TRBJ2-3, with TRBD2 as a possible D gene (9 bases). The CDR3 length is 14 residues. The germline V gene encodes CDR1 SQVTM and CDR2 ANQGSEA. V was shortened by 8 bases and J by 2 bases, with 17 bases between the two germline ends. CDR3 sequence reads: CSLAGQVNTDTQYF. CDR3 nucleotides: TGCAGCCTAGCGGGACAGGTGAACACAGATACGCAGTATTTT.

This clonotype appeared many times. The V gene is TRBV20-1, the J gene TRBJ2-2; no definite D call. The V end lost 2 bases, the J end lost 1 base, and 8 bases lay between the germline ends. Germline V gene sequence: CDR1 DFQATT, CDR2 SNEGSKA (reference sequence). This CDR3 is 14 amino acids long. The CDR3: CSARPDLNTGELFF. The CDR3 nucleotides read TGCAGTGCTAGACCCGACTTGAACACCGGGGAGCTGTTTTTT.

This clonotype was counted ten times or more. The chain recombines TRBV12-3 or TRBV12-4 with TRBJ2-1; D is unclear. The CDR3 is 17 residues long. V lost 2 bases, J lost 0 bases, and 14 bases lay in between. The CDR3 sequence: CASSLKALSSSYNEQFF. CDR3 in DNA: TGTGCCAGCAGTTTAAAGGCTCTTTCTAGCTCCTACAATGAGCAGTTCTTC.

This chain joins TRBV5-5 and TRBJ1-3; D ambiguous. The CDR3 sequence is 14 residues long. CDR1 and CDR2 (germline): SGHKS, YYEKEE (reference sequence). Trimming removed 4 bases at V and 2 bases at J, with 10 bases between. The CDR3 spells CASSPDPAGNTIYF. For the CDR3, the DNA is TGTGCCAGCAGCCCCGACCCGGCTGGAAACACCATATATTTT. Variable domain in full (rest from reference TRBV5-5 and TRBJ1-3): DAGVTQSPTHLIKTRGQQVTLRCSPISGHKSVSWYQQVLGQGPQFIFQYYEKEERGRGNFPDRFSARQFPNYSSELNVNALLLGDSALYLCASSPDPAGNTIYFGEGSWLTVV.